This is a list of T cell receptor beta chains from one sample in a study of T cell therapy after organ transplantation. Antigens of these TCRs are unknown. The method was immunoSEQ multiplex PCR; TCRdb's version includes in-frame clones alone and lacks a portion of them. This repertoire shows 20,000 or so clones, around 83% found once; its top ten account for 35% to 40%. The input for sequencing was CD8+ T cells from blood, taken after autologous CMV-specific T cell therapy. These receptors were obtained from a human patient who had received a solid organ transplant and had CMV disease. Part of the T cell pool may stem from the graft donor. CDR3s include the opening cysteine and the closing phenylalanine or tryptophan. A D gene is named only where the DNA matches it firmly. The listing skips clone size in some rows; elsewhere it reads once, few, many or a size class.

size,V,D,J,DNA,CDR3
-,TRBV10-3,-,TRBJ1-1,TGTGCCATCAGTGACAGGAACACTGAAGCTTTCTTT,CAISDRNTEAFF
-,TRBV5-1,-,TRBJ1-1,TGCGCCAGCAGCTTGGAGCTCTCGCCCGGGCAAGCTTTCTTT,CASSLELSPGQAFF
-,TRBV9,TRBD1,TRBJ2-5,TGTGCCAGCAGCTTCCGACAGGGGGCTAAGGAGACCCAGTACTTC,CASSFRQGAKETQYF
-,TRBV5-6,-,TRBJ2-7,TGTGCCAGCAGCTTGGATCCAGGGGAACCCTACGAGCAGTACTTC,CASSLDPGEPYEQYF
-,TRBV28,TRBD1,TRBJ1-5,TGTGCCAGCAGCATTAGGTACGACAGGGGAGATCAGCCCCAGCATTTT,CASSIRYDRGDQPQHF
once,TRBV7-9,TRBD2,TRBJ2-1,TGTGCCAGCAGCTTCGGCTTGTCGGGAGGAGCCAATGAGCAGTTCTTC,CASSFGLSGGANEQFF
-,TRBV10-1,-,TRBJ2-2,TGCGTTAGCGAACCAAAAAAAGGACAGCGAAAATACACCGGGGAGCTGTTTTTT,CVSEPKKGQRKYTGELFF
once,TRBV9,TRBD1,TRBJ2-7,TGTGCCAGCAGCGTAGAGGACAGGCCAAGCTACGAGCAGTACTTC,CASSVEDRPSYEQYF
-,TRBV28,TRBD2,TRBJ2-7,TGTGCCAGCAGTGTGGGGGTACTAGCGGTTTACTACGAGCAGTACTTC,CASSVGVLAVYYEQYF
-,TRBV10-3,-,TRBJ1-2,TGTGCCATCAGTGAAGTGATTATTGACCAACCCCCGGGTAACTATGGCTACACCTTC,CAISEVIIDQPPGNYGYTF
-,TRBV19,-,TRBJ1-5,TGTGCCAGTAGTTTTCAGGGAAACAATCAGCCCCAGCATTTT,CASSFQGNNQPQHF
-,TRBV6-5,-,TRBJ2-1,TGTGCCAGCAGTACCCTTGGGAGTGAGCAGTTCTTC,CASSTLGSEQFF
-,TRBV11-2,-,TRBJ2-2,TGTGCCAGCAGCGCGAACACCGGGGAGCTGTTTTTT,CASSANTGELFF
-,TRBV19,-,TRBJ1-1,TGTGCCAGTAGTATGGGGGCCGAGACTGAAGCTTTCTTT,CASSMGAETEAFF
once,TRBV5-1,TRBD2,TRBJ2-3,TGCGCCAGCAGCTTCGATAGCGGGGGGACAGATACGCAGTATTTT,CASSFDSGGTDTQYF
-,TRBV13,-,TRBJ2-7,TGTGCCAGCAGCTCCGGACGGAAATCCTACGAGCAGTACTTC,CASSSGRKSYEQYF
-,TRBV7-9,-,TRBJ1-1,TGTGCCAGCAGCTTGGGGGGGCCTAAAGCTTTCTTT,CASSLGGPKAFF
-,TRBV30,TRBD2,TRBJ2-3,TGTGCCTGGAGTGGGACTAGCTCCACAGATACGCAGTATTTT,CAWSGTSSTDTQYF
-,TRBV10-1,-,TRBJ2-1,TGCGCCAGCAGTGAGTCGGGTAGCGTAAGCTCCTACAATGAGCAGTTCTTC,CASSESGSVSSYNEQFF
-,TRBV4-1,TRBD1,TRBJ2-7,TGCGCCAGCAGCCAAGTGACAGGGGAGGACTACGAGCAGTACTTC,CASSQVTGEDYEQYF
-,TRBV7-8,-,TRBJ2-7,TGTGCCAGCAGCTCGGGGACAACCTACGAGCAGTACTTC,CASSSGTTYEQYF
-,TRBV11-1,-,TRBJ2-4,TGTGCCAGCAGCGTGGAGACTGAAAACATTCAGTACTTC,CASSVETENIQYF
-,TRBV4-1,-,TRBJ1-2,TGCGCCAGCAGCCAAGTCTTAGCTAACTATGGCTACACCTTC,CASSQVLANYGYTF
-,TRBV5-6,-,TRBJ1-2,TGTGCCAGCAGCAAATCCAGACAGGCTCTGGGTGGCTACACCTTC,CASSKSRQALGGYTF
-,TRBV15,-,TRBJ2-7,TGTGCCACCAGCAGAGATACGGCCCCCTACGAGCAGTACTTC,CATSRDTAPYEQYF
-,TRBV14,TRBD2,TRBJ2-1,TGTGCCAGCAGCCCTCTCGGTCCCCAGCGGGAGGGTGAGCAGTTCTTC,CASSPLGPQREGEQFF
-,TRBV7-9,-,TRBJ1-5,TGTGCCAGCAGCGCCGGCAGGGGAGACGGCAATCAGCCCCAGCATTTT,CASSAGRGDGNQPQHF
-,TRBV4-3,-,TRBJ2-3,TGCGCCAGCAGCCGAGGTATCACAGATACGCAGTATTTT,CASSRGITDTQYF
few,TRBV5-8,TRBD2,TRBJ2-3,TGTGCCAGCAGGTTGGAGCGGGGTCACACAGATACGCAGTATTTT,CASRLERGHTDTQYF
-,TRBV6-5,-,TRBJ2-7,TGTGCCAGCAGTTCGGACCGTGGCGAGCAGTACTTC,CASSSDRGEQYF
-,TRBV4-2,TRBD2,TRBJ2-7,TGTGCCAGCAGCCCGCCGCTAGCGGAGCCAACCTACGAGCAGTACTTC,CASSPPLAEPTYEQYF
-,TRBV5-6,-,TRBJ2-7,TGTGCCAGCAGCTTGGGTGTCGGGAGATACACGTACGAGCAGTACTTC,CASSLGVGRYTYEQYF
-,TRBV7-7,-,TRBJ2-7,TGTGCTAGCAGCCTGGACCTCAAGAGCTCCTACGAGCAGTACTTC,CASSLDLKSSYEQYF
-,TRBV29-1,-,TRBJ1-5,TGCAGCGTTGCGGAGAGCAATCAGCCCCAGCATTTT,CSVAESNQPQHF
once,TRBV5-4,-,TRBJ1-1,TGTGCCAGCAGCTTAGGGCCTACTAACACTGAAGCTTTCTTT,CASSLGPTNTEAFF
-,TRBV6-4,TRBD2,TRBJ2-3,TGTGCCAGCAGTGAACTAGCGGGGAGCACAGATACGCAGTATTTT,CASSELAGSTDTQYF
-,TRBV7-8,-,TRBJ2-6,TGTGCCAGCAGCGACCGTTACCCACAAAGTCGGGCCAACGTCCTGACTTTC,CASSDRYPQSRANVLTF
-,TRBV10-3,-,TRBJ2-7,TGTGCCATCAGTGGGGACGCCTACGAGCAGTACTTC,CAISGDAYEQYF
-,TRBV27,-,TRBJ2-1,TGTGCCAGCAGTTTTTACGGAGGGCCGGGGGATGAGCAGTTCTTC,CASSFYGGPGDEQFF
once,TRBV19,TRBD1,TRBJ1-4,TGTGCCAGTAGTTTCGGACAGGGTTTTGAACTGTTTTTT,CASSFGQGFELFF
-,TRBV19,TRBD2,TRBJ2-2,TGTGCCAGTAGTCTAGCGGGCCCCGAGCTGTTTTTT,CASSLAGPELFF
-,TRBV27,TRBD1,TRBJ1-4,TGTGCCAGCAGTTTACAGGGGGCGAATGAAAAACTGTTTTTT,CASSLQGANEKLFF